Following are 8 T cell receptor beta chains from one sample sequenced in a study of shared clonotypes between healthy human individuals (dated by TCRdb to 2019 to 2021). To prepare the library, the immunoSEQ multiplex PCR assay was applied. TCRdb retrieved this table from immuneACCESS and kept in-frame rearrangements only. Not all clones are present; in checked studies, unresolved V genes account for under half, and no reason is known for the remainder. The sample profile shows about 490,000 clones; around 79% of them were found once. The ten top clones hold 10% to 15% of the sample. The sample was PBMCs. The receptors were sampled from a woman aged 40 to 50 in good health. Some clones in this sample may be carry-over from other donors' samples.

The genes are TRBV2 and TRBJ2-5; D gene uncertain. CDR3 length equals 13 residues. V was pared by 7 bases and J by 5 bases, with 14 bases between. Germline CDR1 and CDR2: SNHLY and FYNNEI. The CDR3 is CASTQGPTETQYF. DNA for the CDR3: TGTGCCAGCACCCAAGGGCCCACGGAGACCCAGTACTTC. Drawing the rest from reference TRBV2 and TRBJ2-5, the complete variable domain is EPEVTQTPSHQVTQMGQEVILRCVPISNHLYFYWYRQILGQKVEFLVSFYNNEISEKSEIFDDQFSVERPDGSNFTLKIRSTKLEDSAMYFCASTQGPTETQYFGPGTRLLVL.

This chain uses TRBV7-3 with TRBJ2-3, with 7 bases matching TRBD1. CDR3 length equals 14 residues. Germline V lookup: CDR1 SGHTA, CDR2 FQGTGA. The ends lost 2 bases at V and 2 bases at J; junction bases unmatched: 1. The CDR3, as DNA: TGTGCCAGCAGCTTAGGGACAGCCACAGATACGCAGTATTTT. Encoded protein: CASSLGTATDTQYF.

The genes are TRBV7-9 and TRBJ1-2; D not certain. Trimming took off 7 bases at V and 8 bases at J, with 14 bases between the two ends. CDR1 is SEHNR and CDR2 is FQNEAQ in the germline V gene (reference sequence). The CDR3 runs 12 residues. The chain's CDR3 is CASTTTLSGYTF. In nucleotides, the CDR3 is TGTGCCAGCACCACAACCCTGAGCGGCTACACCTTC.

The chain uses TRBV19 and TRBJ1-1; possibly TRBD1 for D (5 bases). This CDR3 contains 14 residues. In germline, CDR1 is LNHDA, CDR2 SQIVND (reference sequence). Deletions cut 1 base from V and 8 bases from J, with 14 bases between. Written as DNA, the CDR3 is TGTGCCAGTAGTATAGCAGTGGGGCCTTGGGAAGCTTTCTTT. Its protein product is CASSIAVGPWEAFF.

The gene calls are TRBV4-1 and TRBJ2-3, with 12 bases identical to TRBD1. The CDR3 is made up of 15 amino acids. In germline, CDR1 is MGHRA, CDR2 YSYEKL. V shed 4 bases and J 4 bases; nucleotides not matched to a gene: 3. Written as DNA, the CDR3 is TGCGCCAGCAGCCCCCGGGACAGGGGGCCAGATACGCAGTATTTT. Amino acid sequence: CASSPRDRGPDTQYF.

This chain joins TRBV28 and TRBJ2-1; TRBD2 aligns across 8 bases. The CDR3 covers 15 residues. CDR1 MDHEN and CDR2 SYDVKM come from the germline V gene. Trimming removed 3 bases from V and 8 bases from J; junction bases left unmatched: 9. CDR3 sequence (DNA): TGTGCCAGCAGTTTGAGCGGGAGTCCCTGGGATGAGCAGTTCTTC. It translates to CASSLSGSPWDEQFF.

The CDR3 region is CASSLPAGTNEAQYF. The CDR3 DNA reads as TGTGCCAGCAGCTTACCGGCAGGTACCAATGAGGCCCAGTACTTC. The J gene is TRBJ2-5, the V gene TRBV7-2, with D unresolved. Trimming pared 2 bases from V and 9 bases from J, leaving 19 bases between. Germline V gives CDR1 SGHTA, CDR2 FQGNSA. The CDR3 extends over 15 amino acids.

The chain links TRBV5-1 to TRBJ2-2; D is uncertain. CDR3 length: 14 residues. V was cut by 0 bases and J by 9 bases, with 12 bases left in between. Germline CDR1 and CDR2: SGHRS and YFSETQ. CDR3 in amino acids: CASSLAQDTRELFF. For the CDR3, the DNA is TGCGCCAGCAGCTTGGCCCAGGATACCCGGGAGCTGTTTTTT.